This is a list of T cell receptor beta chains from one sample in a study of neurological immune-mediated disorders. TCRdb redid the calling of the 5' RACE reads with MiXCR, one entry per CDR3 protein. The sample carries about 51,000 distinct CDR3 sequences, approximately 17% recorded once. Sequenced: PBMCs. Source of these receptors: a man between 60 and 75 years old in good health. CDR3s include the opening cysteine and the closing phenylalanine or tryptophan. The D gene is left open where the match is weak. Where a row states a size, it is once, few, many or the class of an expanded clone; other rows omit it.

J | D | size | V | CDR3 | DNA
TRBJ2-7 | TRBD2 | few | TRBV7-2 | CASSAFLAGPADGTYEQYF | TGTGCCAGCAGCGCCTTCCTAGCGGGCCCCGCGGACGGAACCTACGAGCAGTACTTC
TRBJ2-7 | TRBD2 | many | TRBV6-1 | CASSDAVGRAYEQYF | TGTGCCAGCAGTGACGCCGTAGGGAGGGCCTACGAGCAGTACTTC
TRBJ1-5 | . | many | TRBV29-1 | CSVEGGESNQPQHF | TGCAGCGTTGAGGGAGGGGAGAGCAATCAGCCCCAGCATTTT
TRBJ2-7 | TRBD2 | many | TRBV28 | CASSPLAGGVNEQYF | TGTGCCAGCAGTCCCCTTGCGGGAGGCGTTAACGAGCAGTACTTC
TRBJ2-5 | . | many | TRBV12-3/TRBV12-4 | CASSFGASQTQYF | TGTGCCAGCAGTTTCGGGGCCAGCCAGACCCAGTACTTC
TRBJ2-7 | . | many | TRBV7-6 | CASSFEDGSYEQYF | TGTGCCAGCAGCTTTGAAGACGGCTCCTACGAGCAGTACTTC
TRBJ1-3 | . | many | TRBV10-3 | CATNRDSGNTIYF | TGTGCCACCAACAGGGACTCTGGAAACACCATATATTTT
TRBJ1-6 | . | many | TRBV5-1 | CASSLEARTYNSPLHF | TGCGCCAGCAGCTTGGAGGCGAGGACCTATAATTCACCCCTCCACTTT
TRBJ2-5 | . | many | TRBV20-1 | CSALLPGLETQYF | TGCAGTGCGCTCCTACCGGGACTAGAGACCCAGTACTTC
TRBJ1-1 | TRBD1 | many | TRBV20-1 | CSARRLPDRGRYMNTEAFF | TGCAGTGCTAGACGACTCCCGGACAGGGGACGTTACATGAACACTGAAGCTTTCTTT
TRBJ1-3 | . | . | TRBV29-1 | CSVETTGRGNTIYF | TGCAGCGTTGAGACGACAGGAAGAGGAAACACCATATATTTT
TRBJ2-5 | . | many | TRBV20-1 | CSAPLATTDEWSQYF | TGCAGTGCGCCGTTGGCGACCACTGACGAGTGGAGCCAGTACTTC
TRBJ2-1 | TRBD2 | many | TRBV27 | CASLTSGRDEQFF | TGTGCCAGCTTGACTAGCGGGAGAGATGAGCAGTTCTTC
TRBJ2-7 | TRBD2 | many | TRBV9 | CASSPGLAGYEQYF | TGTGCCAGCAGCCCTGGACTAGCGGGGTACGAGCAGTACTTC
TRBJ2-3 | . | . | TRBV29-1 | CSAFSFTDAQYF | TGCAGCGCCTTTAGTTTCACAGATGCACAGTATTTT
TRBJ2-1 | TRBD2 | many | TRBV20-1 | CSARTSGRIREQFF | TGCAGTGCTAGAACTAGCGGGAGGATACGGGAGCAGTTCTTC
TRBJ2-3 | . | many | TRBV10-3 | CAIRLEGGTDTQYF | TGTGCCATCAGACTAGAGGGGGGAACAGATACGCAGTATTTT
TRBJ2-3 | TRBD2 | many | TRBV24-1 | CATSDGTSGFTDTQYF | TGTGCCACCAGTGACGGGACTAGCGGCTTCACAGATACGCAGTATTTT
TRBJ2-7 | . | many | TRBV28 | CASSLVAGDVNEQYF | TGTGCCAGCAGTTTAGTGGCAGGGGACGTTAACGAGCAGTACTTC
TRBJ2-1 | . | many | TRBV20-1 | CSASLLARTYNEQFF | TGCAGTGCTAGTCTCCTAGCGAGAACCTACAATGAGCAGTTCTTC
TRBJ2-1 | . | medium-sized | TRBV15 | CATSRATGPPRIEQFF | TGTGCCACCAGCAGAGCCACCGGGCCTCCCCGGATTGAGCAGTTCTTC
TRBJ2-1 | . | many | TRBV7-9 | CASSLRTTPYNEQFF | TGTGCCAGCAGCTTGAGAACGACTCCTTACAATGAGCAGTTCTTC
TRBJ1-1 | . | many | TRBV7-9 | CASSPGIEAAKRTEAFF | TGTGCCAGCAGCCCTGGAATTGAGGCCGCCAAAAGGACTGAAGCTTTCTTT
TRBJ1-1 | . | medium-sized | TRBV7-2 | CASSLGAQGRVEAFF | TGTGCCAGCAGCTTAGGGGCTCAGGGGAGAGTTGAAGCTTTCTTT
TRBJ2-1 | TRBD2 | . | TRBV20-1 | CSAHSGRGFNEQFF | TGCAGTGCCCATAGCGGGAGAGGTTTCAATGAGCAGTTCTTC
TRBJ2-2 | . | many | TRBV29-1 | CSVEEEGGLFERELFF | TGCAGCGTTGAAGAGGAGGGGGGACTCTTTGAGAGGGAGCTGTTTTTT
TRBJ2-2 | TRBD1 | many | TRBV6-6 | CASSLTGEHTGELFF | TGTGCCAGCAGTCTAACAGGGGAGCACACCGGGGAGCTGTTTTTT
TRBJ2-1 | . | many | TRBV7-6 | CASSLAPDNEQFF | TGTGCCAGCAGCTTAGCACCTGACAATGAGCAGTTCTTC
TRBJ1-2 | . | many | TRBV14 | CASSATRDYTF | TGTGCCAGCAGCGCGACCCGAGACTACACCTTC
TRBJ1-1 | . | many | TRBV12-3/TRBV12-4 | CASSLDGRTEAFF | TGTGCCAGCAGTTTGGACGGGCGCACTGAAGCTTTCTTT
TRBJ2-7 | . | many | TRBV7-2 | CASSLGAPTYEQYF | TGTGCCAGCAGCTTAGGGGCCCCTACCTACGAGCAGTACTTC
TRBJ2-7 | . | many | TRBV28 | CASSPERASYEQYF | TGTGCCAGCAGCCCGGAGCGGGCCTCCTACGAGCAGTACTTC
TRBJ2-1 | . | many | TRBV28 | CASSRPGGGSSYNEQFF | TGTGCCAGCAGTCGCCCGGGGGGCGGGAGCTCCTACAATGAGCAGTTCTTC
TRBJ2-7 | TRBD2 | many | TRBV4-2 | CASSYYFQREDYEQYF | TGTGCCAGCAGCTACTACTTTCAGCGGGAGGATTACGAGCAGTACTTC
TRBJ2-5 | TRBD2 | many | TRBV12-3/TRBV12-4 | CASSSTPGLAGNQETQYF | TGTGCCAGCAGTTCAACGCCGGGACTAGCGGGGAACCAAGAGACCCAGTACTTC
TRBJ1-2 | TRBD1 | many | TRBV7-9 | CASSSQGGQFYGYTF | TGTGCCAGCAGCTCCCAGGGGGGACAGTTCTATGGCTACACCTTC
TRBJ2-5 | TRBD1 | many | TRBV7-7 | CASSSGPGTGLEETQYF | TGTGCTAGCAGCTCCGGACCCGGGACAGGGCTCGAAGAGACCCAGTACTTC
TRBJ2-7 | . | many | TRBV20-1 | CSAPRIGGPYEQYF | TGCAGTGCTCCCCGCATAGGGGGTCCCTACGAGCAGTACTTC
TRBJ2-5 | . | once | TRBV5-3 | CARSYPSGETQYF | TGTGCCAGAAGCTACCCCAGTGGGGAGACCCAGTACTTC
TRBJ2-7 | . | many | TRBV4-1 | CASSHVSGGGSYEQYF | TGCGCCAGCAGCCATGTTAGCGGAGGGGGGTCCTACGAGCAGTACTTC